These 21 T cell receptor beta chains were sequenced from one sample in a study of human versus mouse CDR3 diversity and MHC coevolution. Sequencing was performed with immunoSEQ multiplex PCR; in TCRdb, only in-frame clones are kept and a portion is missing. The repertoire holds roughly 81,000 clones, 90% to 95% seen once, with 1.3% to 1.5% in the top ten. Sequenced input: naive CD4+ T cells from blood. Subset of the sample: CD45RO-negative CD62L-positive naive CD4 T cells. The source of these receptors is a person aged 30-70 years in good health.

CDR3 sequence: CASSLQGAGNTIYF. The CDR3 DNA reads TGTGCCAGCAGCTTACAGGGGGCTGGAAACACCATATATTTT. The rearrangement links TRBV7-9 to TRBJ1-3, with 7 bases fitting TRBD1. With 2 bases clipped from V and 2 bases from J, the junction kept 0 bases outside the gene matches. There are 14 residues in the CDR3. CDR1 and CDR2 (germline): SEHNR, FQNEAQ (reference sequence).

This chain connects TRBV28 to TRBJ1-1, with 11 bases identical to TRBD1. With V trimmed by 5 bases and J by 1 base, 3 bases remained unmatched. CDR1 and CDR2 from the germline V gene are MDHEN and SYDVKM. The CDR3 spans 15 residues. This chain's CDR3 is CASSRGQGANTEAFF. CDR3 nucleotide sequence: TGTGCCAGCAGTCGCGGACAGGGGGCGAACACTGAAGCTTTCTTT.

V gene TRBV7-2 combines with J gene TRBJ2-3; 9 positions match TRBD2. Trimming at V came to 5 bases and at J to 4 bases, leaving 4 bases not matched to a gene. CDR1 SGHTA and CDR2 FQGNSA come from the germline V gene. The CDR3 has 14 residues. The chain's CDR3 is CASSLGLASDTQYF. The CDR3 DNA reads TGTGCCAGCAGCCTGGGACTAGCATCAGATACGCAGTATTTT.

The rearrangement uses TRBV6-6 and TRBJ2-5, with D tentatively TRBD2 (6 bases). The J call may not be correct, given that the DNA end is closer to TRBJ2-7. The length of the CDR3 is 16 residues. Germline CDR1 MNHNY, CDR2 SVGAGI (reference sequence). The chain's CDR3 is CASSSSLSGETYEQYF. For the CDR3, the DNA is TGTGCCAGCAGTTCCTCGCTATCGGGGGAAACCTACGAGCAGTACTTC.

The chain employs TRBV5-1 and TRBJ1-6; TRBD1 matches 8 bases. Germline trimming cut 4 bases from V and 10 bases from J; bases unmatched to any gene: 7. The CDR3 is made up of 14 amino acids. The V gene's germline CDR1 is SGHRS and CDR2 YFSETQ. CDR3 DNA: TGCGCCAGCAGCCCCGAGACAGGGGAATCACCCCTCCACTTT. This codes for CASSPETGESPLHF.

The V and J genes are TRBV4-2 and TRBJ1-1; 7 nucleotides line up with TRBD1. Germline-derived CDR1 and CDR2 are LGHNA and YNFKEQ. This CDR3 comprises 15 residues. The J segment lost 0 bases and the V segment lost 1 base, leaving 2 bases of the junction unmatched. CDR3 coding DNA: TGTGCCAGCAGCCAAGTGACAGGGCTGAACACTGAAGCTTTCTTT. This sequence encodes CASSQVTGLNTEAFF.

The chain links TRBV28 to TRBJ1-5, with D uncertain. The CDR3 covers 14 residues. Germline lookup yields CDR1 MDHEN and CDR2 SYDVKM. Trimming removed 6 bases from V and 5 bases from J, with 14 bases in between. The CDR3: CASSPGPLDQPQHF. In DNA form, the CDR3 reads TGTGCCAGCAGCCCGGGTCCTCTTGATCAGCCCCAGCATTTT.

The rearrangement joins TRBV7-9 to TRBJ1-5; tentative D call: TRBD1 (6 bases). CDR3 length: 14 amino acids. Germline values: CDR1 SEHNR, CDR2 FQNEAQ (reference sequence). V gave up 1 base and J gave up 6 bases, with 10 bases separating them. The CDR3 spells CASSLGTRGQPQHF. The CDR3 DNA reads as TGTGCCAGCAGCTTAGGGACCAGGGGTCAGCCCCAGCATTTT.

The chain links TRBV6-5 to TRBJ1-5, with a tentative D call TRBD1 (6 bases). Germline CDR1 and CDR2: MNHEY and SVGAGI. This CDR3 spans 13 amino acids. Trimming pared 7 bases from V and 5 bases from J, leaving 12 bases between. The CDR3 DNA reads as TGTGCCAGCACGCAGGGGAGGGATCAGCCCCAGCATTTT. Translating it yields CASTQGRDQPQHF.

The chain combines TRBV2 with TRBJ1-5; TRBD1 is a possible D gene (6 bases). This CDR3 is 19 amino acids long. Looked up from germline, CDR1 is SNHLY and CDR2 is FYNNEI. V gave up 6 bases and J gave up 0 bases, with 24 bases separating them. CDR3 residues: CASRGSGAGRRSSNQPQHF. DNA of the CDR3: TGTGCCAGCAGGGGTTCAGGGGCAGGGCGGAGGAGTAGCAATCAGCCCCAGCATTTT.

The chain recombines TRBV10-3 with TRBJ2-7; the match to TRBD1 covers 8 bases. Losses at the gene ends were 2 bases for V and 7 bases for J; bases not matched to a gene: 7. CDR1 and CDR2 (germline): ENHRY, SYGVKD. The CDR3 totals 14 residues. In DNA, the CDR3 is TGTGCCATCAGTGAGGGACAGGGTTCGGAGGAGCAGTACTTC. Protein product: CAISEGQGSEEQYF.

The chain combines TRBV28 with TRBJ1-6; D is possibly TRBD1 (6 bases). This CDR3 has 14 amino acids. V lost 10 bases and J lost 9, with 19 bases in between. CDR1 and CDR2 (germline): MDHEN, SYDVKM. In DNA, the CDR3 is TGTGCCACCGTCCTCACAGGGCAAAGTTCACCCCTCCACTTT. This codes for CATVLTGQSSPLHF.

The V and J genes are TRBV9 and TRBJ2-7; the match to TRBD1 covers 9 bases. CDR1 and CDR2 from the germline V gene are SGDLS and YYNGEE. Unmatched junction bases numbered 5, after V lost 3 bases and J lost 4 bases. This CDR3 contains 14 residues. The CDR3 nucleotides read TGTGCCAGCAGCGGCACGGGACAGGGATACGAGCAGTACTTC. As protein: CASSGTGQGYEQYF.

The chain combines TRBV7-9 with TRBJ2-7; D not certain. This CDR3 spans 13 amino acids. V dropped 3 bases and J dropped 3 bases, with 9 bases sitting between them. Germline V lookup: CDR1 SEHNR, CDR2 FQNEAQ (reference sequence). CDR3 coding DNA: TGTGCCAGCAGCTTTGAACAGAACTACGAGCAGTACTTC. Amino acid sequence: CASSFEQNYEQYF.

This chain connects TRBV9 to TRBJ2-7, with 12 nucleotides matching TRBD2. The CDR3 runs to 15 residues. In germline, CDR1 is SGDLS, CDR2 YYNGEE. With 0 bases clipped from V and 3 bases from J, the junction kept 1 base outside the gene matches. The chain's CDR3 is CASSVATSGSYEQYF. CDR3 coding DNA: TGTGCCAGCAGCGTAGCGACTAGCGGGAGCTACGAGCAGTACTTC.

The chain employs TRBV5-4 and TRBJ2-7, with D perhaps TRBD1 (6 bases). Germline assignment: CDR1 SGHNT and CDR2 YYREEE (reference sequence). The CDR3 consists of 14 residues. With 4 bases removed from V and 0 bases from J, the gap between germline ends came to 11 bases. CDR3 protein: CASSLTGSSYEQYF. CDR3 nucleotides: TGTGCCAGCAGCCTGACAGGCAGCTCCTACGAGCAGTACTTC.

The chain employs TRBV5-5 and TRBJ1-5, with D hard to call. Trimming removed 2 bases at V and 3 bases at J, with 9 bases between. Germline V CDR1 and CDR2: SGHKS, YYEKEE (reference sequence). The CDR3 runs to 14 residues. The CDR3 region is CASSFMTSNQPQHF. The CDR3 nucleotides read TGTGCCAGCAGCTTCATGACTTCCAATCAGCCCCAGCATTTT.

Concerning this clone: Other DNA sequences of this sample code for an identical CDR3. The rearrangement uses TRBV7-2 and TRBJ2-3; the D is unclear. CDR3 length: 15 amino acids. Trimming pared 4 bases from V and 1 base from J, leaving 12 bases between. Germline V CDR1 and CDR2: SGHTA, FQGNSA. The CDR3 coding sequence is TGTGCCAGCAGCTCTGAGCCCCGCGGCACAGATACGCAGTATTTT. Encoded protein: CASSSEPRGTDTQYF.

The V gene is TRBV28, the J gene TRBJ1-2, with 7 bases matching TRBD1. Germline CDR1 reads MDHEN; CDR2 reads SYDVKM. J lost 7 bases, V lost 1 base, and 9 bases had no gene match. This CDR3 has 15 amino acids. The CDR3 nucleotides are TGTGCCAGCAGTTTATTAGGGGGCCCTAGTGGTGGCTACACCTTC. As protein: CASSLLGGPSGGYTF.

The V gene is TRBV19, the J gene TRBJ1-5, with D possibly being TRBD1 (5 bases). CDR3 length: 17 amino acids. The V and J ends lost 3 bases and 5 bases respectively, with 20 bases between them. Germline V gene data show CDR1 as LNHDA and CDR2 as SQIVND (reference sequence). The CDR3 DNA follows: TGTGCCAGTAGTATGTCCCGCATGGAGGGGTGGTATCAGCCCCAGCATTTT. Residues: CASSMSRMEGWYQPQHF.

The CDR3 sequence is CASSLTSAEAFF. DNA of the CDR3: TGTGCCAGCAGCTTGACCTCGGCTGAAGCTTTCTTT. V gene TRBV5-8 combines with J gene TRBJ1-1; D remains ambiguous. Germline CDR1 SGHTS, CDR2 YDEGEE. Between the trimmed V and J ends, which lost 1 base and 6 bases, there was a span of 7 bases. The CDR3 covers 12 residues.